This TCR beta chain is from a study of T cells in localized non-small cell lung cancer. Only in-frame clones appear in the TCRdb table, and some are missing; sequencing was by immunoSEQ multiplex PCR. This table holds 70,000 to 100,000 clones, under 95% found once. Study results and limitations: Adjacent lung was found to contain a median roughly 60 of the top 100 tumor clones.

Details on this clone: The antigen remains undetermined.

The material was PBMCs, obtained before any cancer treatment. The sequence was collected from a woman aged 40 to 75 with stage II squamous cell lung carcinoma.

CDR3 bases: TGCGCCAGCAGCGCTGACATGGGGACCTACGAGCAGTACTTC. Amino acid sequence: CASSADMGTYEQYF. The chain carries TRBV5-1 and TRBJ2-7; D uncertain. Germline values: CDR1 SGHRS, CDR2 YFSETQ. Trimming removed 4 bases at V and 2 bases at J, with 13 bases between. This CDR3 has 14 amino acids.